These 21 T cell receptor beta chains share one sample of origin, sequenced in a study of blood T cell repertoires in COVID-19. The assay was immunoSEQ multiplex PCR, and TCRdb's table has in-frame clones only and misses some. The sample lists 100,000 to 140,000 clones, about 91% occurring once. The sequenced material came from peripheral blood. These receptors originate from a man aged 50 to 60 with active or convalescent COVID-19.

The chain carries TRBV5-1 and TRBJ1-2; D is perhaps TRBD1 (6 bases). Trimming shortened V by 2 bases and J by 3 bases, and 8 bases separated the two germline ends. Germline V gene data show CDR1 as SGHRS and CDR2 as YFSETQ. The CDR3 spans 13 residues. In DNA, the CDR3 is TGCGCCAGCAGCTTAGCAGGGGACTATGGCTACACCTTC. This encodes CASSLAGDYGYTF.

The chain recombines TRBV5-8 with TRBJ2-7; TRBD2 is a possible D gene (5 bases). This CDR3 is 14 amino acids long. Germline V gene data show CDR1 as SGHTS and CDR2 as YDEGEE. The ends were cut back, 4 bases at V and 2 bases at J, with 13 bases in the middle. CDR3 nucleotides: TGTGCCAGCAGCCCGGGAATAGGGCCCTACGAGCAGTACTTC. Amino acid sequence: CASSPGIGPYEQYF.

V and J are TRBV10-3 and TRBJ2-1; 9 bases line up with TRBD2. CDR3 size: 14 residues. From germline, CDR1 is ENHRY and CDR2 SYGVKD. V was clipped by 7 bases and J by 7 bases; unmatched bases: 8. The CDR3 bases are TGTGCCATCACCCGGGGACTAGCAGAGAATGAGCAGTTCTTC. It is translated as CAITRGLAENEQFF.

The chain employs TRBV5-1 and TRBJ1-5; 8 bases are a match to TRBD1. V was pared by 0 bases and J by 9 bases, with 5 bases of the junction left unmatched. This CDR3 region has 14 residues. Germline assignment: CDR1 SGHRS and CDR2 YFSETQ. CDR3 in DNA: TGCGCCAGCAGCTTGGGAGGACAGGGTGCGCCCCAGCATTTT. This encodes CASSLGGQGAPQHF.

The count of this clone is one. The V and J genes are TRBV29-1 and TRBJ2-7, with D maybe TRBD1 (6 bases). Germline V lookup: CDR1 SQVTM, CDR2 ANQGSEA. This CDR3 has 13 amino acids. Trimming took 6 bases from V and 0 from J, leaving 12 bases between them. For the CDR3, the DNA is TGCAGCGTCACCGGGACATTCTCCTACGAGCAGTACTTC. It is translated as CSVTGTFSYEQYF.

The chain joins TRBV28 to TRBJ2-7; D is unresolved. The CDR3 totals 13 residues. Per the germline V gene, CDR1 is MDHEN and CDR2 is SYDVKM. Trimming removed 8 bases from V and 6 bases from J, with 17 bases in between. The DNA for the CDR3 is TGTGCCAGCGGCCTTTATGGGCCCAGCGAGCAGTACTTC. Translation gives CASGLYGPSEQYF.

The chain carries TRBV27 and TRBJ2-5; maybe TRBD2 (6 bases). The V gene lost 2 bases and the J gene lost 5 bases, with 12 bases spanning the gap. The germline V gene encodes CDR1 MNHEY and CDR2 SMNVEV (reference sequence). The CDR3 contains 14 residues. The CDR3 nucleotides read TGTGCCAGCAGTTTAGGGGGGTGGCGGGAGACCCAGTACTTC. It yields the protein CASSLGGWRETQYF.

V gene TRBV6-2 or TRBV6-3 combines with J gene TRBJ2-5; 7 nucleotides match TRBD2. Trimming took 3 bases from V and 1 from J; bases not matched to a gene: 8. The length of the CDR3 is 16 residues. In germline, CDR1 is MNHEY, CDR2 SVGEGT. CDR3 residues: CASSYGAGVPQETQYF. The CDR3 nucleotides read TGTGCCAGCAGTTATGGGGCGGGAGTCCCCCAAGAGACCCAGTACTTC.

The chain combines TRBV7-9 with TRBJ2-3, with 7 bases matching TRBD1. Per the germline V gene, CDR1 is SEHNR and CDR2 is FQNEAQ (reference sequence). J lost 6 bases, V lost 6 bases, and 9 bases had no gene match. This CDR3 has 14 amino acids. The CDR3 nucleotides read TGTGCCAGCAGATATCAGACAGGGCGGGATACGCAGTATTTT. Translation: CASRYQTGRDTQYF.

The sample holds one count of this clone. The chain joins TRBV2 to TRBJ1-2, with 9 bases aligning to TRBD1. Per the germline V gene, CDR1 is SNHLY and CDR2 is FYNNEI. The trim removed 8 bases at V and 8 bases at J, leaving 21 bases unmatched. The CDR3 has 17 residues. CDR3 bases: TGTGCCAGCTGCTGGGCCGGGACAGGGATGATGACGGAGGGCTACACCTTC. This gives the protein CASCWAGTGMMTEGYTF.

This clone has only one observation. The chain joins TRBV6-5 to TRBJ2-7, with 7 bases lining up with TRBD1. Germline CDR1 MNHEY, CDR2 SVGAGI. V was clipped by 4 bases and J by 2 bases; unmatched bases: 5. The CDR3 is 14 residues long. The chain's CDR3 is CASSWTGITYEQYF. The CDR3, as DNA: TGTGCCAGCAGTTGGACAGGAATAACCTACGAGCAGTACTTC.

This clone was seen a single time. The rearrangement uses TRBV14 and TRBJ2-1; 7 bases line up with TRBD1. The CDR3 loop spans 16 amino acids. The J segment lost 6 bases and the V segment lost 4 bases, leaving 12 bases of the junction unmatched. Germline loops: CDR1 SGHDN, CDR2 FVKESK. CDR3 region: CASSRDRTPFLNEQFF. The CDR3 bases are TGTGCCAGCAGCCGGGACAGAACTCCGTTCCTCAATGAGCAGTTCTTC.

The chain links TRBV5-1 to TRBJ1-2, with unresolved D. This CDR3 contains 13 residues. Germline CDR1 is SGHRS and CDR2 is YFSETQ. V was cut by 0 bases and J by 4 bases, with 7 bases left in between. This CDR3 reads CASSLDRPYGYTF. Written as DNA, the CDR3 is TGCGCCAGCAGCTTGGACAGACCCTATGGCTACACCTTC.

As to this clone: Distinct nucleotide sequences in the sample also encode this CDR3. The chain has TRBV3-1 (or the pseudogene TRBV3-2) and TRBJ2-7; 15 bases fit TRBD2. Germline CDR1 and CDR2: LGHDT and YNNKEL (reference sequence). There are 16 residues in the CDR3. With V trimmed by 4 bases and J by 3 bases, 4 bases remained unmatched. The CDR3 region has the DNA TGTGCCAGCAGCCTCGGACTAGCGGGAGGGGACTACGAGCAGTACTTC. This sequence encodes CASSLGLAGGDYEQYF.

This clone has a handful of counts. V usage is TRBV7-7 and J usage is TRBJ2-2; 14 nucleotides align to TRBD2. Germline trimming cut 3 bases from V and 4 bases from J; bases unmatched to any gene: 4. The CDR3 loop spans 17 amino acids. The germline CDR1 and CDR2 sequences are SSHAT and FNYEAQ (reference sequence). DNA of the CDR3: TGTGCCAGCAGCTTGGGACTAGCGGGAGTCGGCACCGGGGAGCTGTTTTTT. The encoded protein is CASSLGLAGVGTGELFF.

This chain uses TRBV29-1 with TRBJ2-1; possible D gene TRBD2, 6 bases. V lost 6 bases, J lost 2 bases, and 17 bases lay in between. This CDR3 is 15 amino acids long. The germline gives CDR1 SQVTM, CDR2 ANQGSEA. The DNA for the CDR3 is TGCAGCGTCGAATCGGGCGGGGTGACCTACAATGAGCAGTTCTTC. Amino acids: CSVESGGVTYNEQFF.

The rearrangement joins TRBV19 to TRBJ2-5; maybe TRBD1 (6 bases). Germline V gene sequence: CDR1 LNHDA, CDR2 SQIVND (reference sequence). V was pared by 8 bases and J by 1 base, with 17 bases between. The CDR3 is 15 amino acids. CDR3 in DNA: TGTGCCAGTGCGAGCAGGGGCACAATCCAAGAGACCCAGTACTTC. Protein: CASASRGTIQETQYF.

This clone appeared a single time. The chain combines TRBV5-1 with TRBJ2-1, with 10 bases lining up with TRBD1. Germline CDR1 reads SGHRS; CDR2 reads YFSETQ. The trim removed 4 bases at V and 6 bases at J, leaving 16 bases unmatched. This CDR3 has 18 amino acids. CDR3 residues: CASSTSPGTGVGLNEQFF. The CDR3 DNA is TGCGCCAGCAGCACAAGTCCCGGGACAGGGGTAGGCCTCAATGAGCAGTTCTTC. Variable domain in full (rest from reference TRBV5-1 and TRBJ2-1): KAGVTQTPRYLIKTRGQQVTLSCSPISGHRSVSWYQQTPGQGLQFLFEYFSETQRNKGNFPGRFSGRQFSNSRSEMNVSTLELGDSALYLCASSTSPGTGVGLNEQFFGPGTRLTVL.

This chain connects TRBV9 to TRBJ1-3; D gene uncertain. Trimming pared 4 bases from V and 0 bases from J, leaving 20 bases between. This CDR3 is built from 18 residues. Per the germline V gene, CDR1 is SGDLS and CDR2 is YYNGEE. This chain's CDR3 is CASSPTVVVVSSGNTIYF. The CDR3 DNA reads as TGTGCCAGCAGCCCCACTGTCGTTGTGGTATCCTCTGGAAACACCATATATTTT. The variable domain in full, with the rest retrieved from reference TRBV9 and TRBJ1-3, is DSGVTQTPKHLITATGQRVTLRCSPRSGDLSVYWYQQSLDQGLQFLIQYYNGEERAKGNILERFSAQQFPDLHSELNLSSLELGDSALYFCASSPTVVVVSSGNTIYFGEGSWLTVV.

This chain joins TRBV7-8 and TRBJ2-2, with D perhaps matching TRBD2 (6 bases). The germline CDR1 and CDR2 sequences are SGHVS and FQNEAQ. V was trimmed by 3 bases and J by 3 bases, leaving 11 bases between them. The CDR3 is 15 residues long. The CDR3 here is CASSFNLADTGELFF. CDR3 in DNA: TGTGCCAGCAGCTTTAACTTAGCGGACACCGGGGAGCTGTTTTTT. The variable domain in full, with the rest retrieved from reference TRBV7-8 and TRBJ2-2, is GAGVSQSPRYKVAKRGQDVALRCDPISGHVSLFWYQQALGQGPEFLTYFQNEAQLDKSGLPSDRFFAERPEGSVSTLKIQRTQQEDSAVYLCASSFNLADTGELFFGEGSRLTVL.

This sequence joins TRBV5-1 and TRBJ1-6; 9 bases are a match to TRBD1. CDR1 is SGHRS, CDR2 YFSETQ, per germline. This CDR3 is 13 amino acids long. The junction had 4 bases not matched to a gene; V was cut back by 6 bases and J by 9 bases. CDR3 protein: CASKDRGGSPLHF. The CDR3 DNA follows: TGCGCCAGCAAGGACAGGGGTGGTTCACCCCTCCACTTT. Drawing the rest from reference TRBV5-1 and TRBJ1-6, the complete variable domain is KAGVTQTPRYLIKTRGQQVTLSCSPISGHRSVSWYQQTPGQGLQFLFEYFSETQRNKGNFPGRFSGRQFSNSRSEMNVSTLELGDSALYLCASKDRGGSPLHFGNGTRLTVT.